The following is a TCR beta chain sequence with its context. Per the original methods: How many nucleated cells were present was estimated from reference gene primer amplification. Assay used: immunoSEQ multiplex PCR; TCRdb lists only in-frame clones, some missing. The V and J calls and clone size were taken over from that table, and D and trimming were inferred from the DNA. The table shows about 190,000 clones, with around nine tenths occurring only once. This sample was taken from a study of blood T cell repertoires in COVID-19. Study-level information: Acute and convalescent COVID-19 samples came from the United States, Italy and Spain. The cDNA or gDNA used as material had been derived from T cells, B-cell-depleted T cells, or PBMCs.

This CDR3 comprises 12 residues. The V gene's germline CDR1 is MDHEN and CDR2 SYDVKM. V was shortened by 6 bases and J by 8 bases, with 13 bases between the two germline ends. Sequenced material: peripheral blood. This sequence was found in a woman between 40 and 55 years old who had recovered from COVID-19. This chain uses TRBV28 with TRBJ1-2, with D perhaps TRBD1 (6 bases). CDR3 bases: TGTGCCAGCAGCTTACAGGGTTGGGGCTACACCTTC. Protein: CASSLQGWGYTF.